Shown below are 14 T cell receptor beta chains from a single sample sequenced in a study of beta chain features in type 1 diabetes. The investigators reverse transcribed all of the isolated RNA, so they sequenced expressed TCRB transcripts. This table comes from immunoSEQ multiplex PCR, and its TCRdb copy is limited to in-frame clones, with some not included. The sample holds hundreds of thousands of clones, 10% to 15% seen once. The sample taken for sequencing was naive CD4+ T cells from blood. The receptor source for this set is a young man in good health.

This chain uses TRBV10-3 with TRBJ2-1; D unresolved. V shed 2 bases and J shed 7 bases, with 6 bases lying between them. The CDR3 length is 12 residues. Per germline, CDR1 ENHRY and CDR2 SYGVKD. The CDR3 DNA follows: TGTGCCATCAGTGAGGAGTGGAATGAGCAGTTCTTC. This encodes CAISEEWNEQFF.

In this sample, this clone turned up a few times. J is TRBJ2-7 and V is TRBV5-1, with 8 positions matching TRBD1. With 4 bases clipped from V and 0 bases from J, the junction kept 3 bases outside the gene matches. The CDR3 length is 14 residues. In germline, CDR1 is SGHRS, CDR2 YFSETQ. The DNA for the CDR3 is TGCGCCAGCAGCAGAACAGGGGGCTCCTACGAGCAGTACTTC. This translates into CASSRTGGSYEQYF. Together with reference TRBV5-1 and TRBJ2-7, the CDR3 gives the full variable domain: KAGVTQTPRYLIKTRGQQVTLSCSPISGHRSVSWYQQTPGQGLQFLFEYFSETQRNKGNFPGRFSGRQFSNSRSEMNVSTLELGDSALYLCASSRTGGSYEQYFGPGTRLTVT.

Only a few counts were recorded for this clone. V gene TRBV29-1 combines with J gene TRBJ2-7, with D tentatively TRBD1 (6 bases). The length of the CDR3 is 16 residues. The ends were cut back, 3 bases at V and 2 bases at J, with 20 bases in the middle. Germline V lookup: CDR1 SQVTM, CDR2 ANQGSEA. The CDR3 protein is CSVESRIDPGAYEQYF. The DNA of the CDR3 is TGCAGCGTTGAGTCTAGAATCGATCCAGGGGCCTACGAGCAGTACTTC.

This clone was seen a handful of times. V usage is TRBV5-4 and J usage is TRBJ1-5, with 10 bases lining up with TRBD1. This CDR3 comprises 17 residues. From germline, CDR1 is SGHNT and CDR2 YYREEE (reference sequence). Trimming cost V 4 bases and J 4 bases; bases outside gene matches: 11. CDR3 sequence reads: CASSQTTGGVSNQPQHF. CDR3 coding DNA: TGTGCCAGCAGCCAAACGACAGGGGGCGTCTCTAATCAGCCCCAGCATTTT.

This clone turned up a few times. The rearrangement links TRBV30 to TRBJ2-2; no definite D call. The germline V gene encodes CDR1 GTSNPN and CDR2 SVGIG (reference sequence). V was trimmed by 0 bases and J by 1 base, leaving 6 bases between them. This CDR3 has 14 residues. The CDR3 sequence: CAWSVARNTGELFF. The CDR3 DNA sequence: TGTGCCTGGAGTGTTGCTAGGAACACCGGGGAGCTGTTTTTT.

The rearrangement links TRBV4-2 to TRBJ1-1; TRBD1 might be the D (6 bases). CDR3 length: 14 amino acids. Germline loops: CDR1 LGHNA, CDR2 YNFKEQ. V lost 1 base and J 11 bases, leaving 17 bases between the germline ends. The CDR3 loop reads CASSQVSGQKSAFF. CDR3 coding DNA: TGTGCCAGCAGCCAAGTTTCGGGACAAAAGTCGGCTTTCTTT.

In its sample, this clone was seen once. The gene calls are TRBV7-2 and TRBJ2-7, with 9 bases that match TRBD2. The CDR3 has 15 amino acids. CDR1 SGHTA and CDR2 FQGNSA come from the germline V gene. J lost 2 bases, V lost 6 bases, and 8 bases had no gene match. The CDR3 DNA is TGTGCCAGCAGACCCGAGCTAGCGGGAACCTACGAGCAGTACTTC. Translated: CASRPELAGTYEQYF. The whole variable domain, remainder taken from reference TRBV7-2 and TRBJ2-7, is GAGVSQSPSNKVTEKGKDVELRCDPISGHTALYWYRQSLGQGLEFLIYFQGNSAPDKSGLPSDRFSAERTGGSVSTLTIQRTQQEDSAVYLCASRPELAGTYEQYFGPGTRLTVT.

V is TRBV11-2 and J is TRBJ1-1, with TRBD1 identical over 8 bases. The CDR3 totals 15 residues. Germline V gene lookup returns CDR1 SGHAT and CDR2 FQNNGV. J gave up 6 bases and V 4 bases, and 10 bases lay outside the gene matches. CDR3 residues: CASSSTGTGKAEAFF. CDR3 coding DNA: TGTGCCAGCAGCTCCACCGGGACAGGAAAGGCTGAAGCTTTCTTT.

This clone was recorded a few times. This chain joins TRBV19 and TRBJ2-5, with a tentative D call TRBD2 (5 bases). The V and J ends lost 7 bases and 2 bases respectively, with 20 bases between them. Germline values: CDR1 LNHDA, CDR2 SQIVND (reference sequence). CDR3 length equals 16 residues. The CDR3 region is CASTNAIKGRQETQYF. The CDR3 DNA sequence: TGTGCCAGTACCAACGCCATTAAAGGGAGACAAGAGACCCAGTACTTC.

This sequence joins TRBV5-4 and TRBJ2-3; 8 nucleotides line up with TRBD2. The germline V gene encodes CDR1 SGHNT and CDR2 YYREEE (reference sequence). V shed 4 bases and J 5 bases; nucleotides not matched to a gene: 9. The CDR3 is made up of 15 amino acids. As DNA, the CDR3 is TGTGCCAGCAGCGCAAATAGCGGGGCTCAAGATACGCAGTATTTT. Its translation: CASSANSGAQDTQYF.

V gene TRBV28 combines with J gene TRBJ2-2; D may be TRBD1 (5 bases). V was clipped by 7 bases and J by 4 bases, with 10 bases between them. CDR1 is MDHEN and CDR2 is SYDVKM in the germline V gene. The CDR3 is made up of 13 amino acids. The CDR3 spells CASNPGSTGELFF. CDR3 coding DNA: TGTGCCAGCAATCCAGGGTCCACCGGGGAGCTGTTTTTT.

This clone turned up a few times. V and J are TRBV6-1 and TRBJ2-7; weak D call: TRBD1 (5 bases). V was pared by 2 bases and J by 6 bases, with 11 bases between. Looked up from germline, CDR1 is MNHNS and CDR2 is SASEGT. There are 13 residues in the CDR3. In DNA form, the CDR3 reads TGTGCCAGCAGTGAACAGGGAAGGGGCGAGCAGTACTTC. The encoded protein is CASSEQGRGEQYF.

This chain links TRBV25-1 with TRBJ1-2; TRBD1 is a possible D gene (5 bases). The length of the CDR3 is 13 residues. CDR1 MGHDK and CDR2 SYGVNS come from the germline V gene. Trimming took 4 bases from V and 5 from J, leaving 11 bases between them. The chain's CDR3 is CASSVGDWYGYTF. The CDR3 DNA sequence: TGTGCCAGCAGTGTAGGGGATTGGTATGGCTACACCTTC.

This clone has just a few counts. The gene calls are TRBV7-2 and TRBJ2-3; D perhaps matches TRBD2 (7 bases). CDR1 SGHTA and CDR2 FQGNSA come from the germline V gene. The CDR3 is 13 residues long. Trimming left V 1 base short and J 13 bases short, with 15 bases between. CDR3 sequence: CASSLVGRGGEYF. In DNA form, the CDR3 reads TGTGCCAGCAGCTTAGTGGGTAGAGGGGGGGAGTATTTT.